These T cell receptor beta chains were read from a single sample in a study of blood T cells in healthy people across ages. MiXCR was run by TCRdb on the 5' RACE reads, yielding one entry per CDR3 protein. The data contain 1.5 million to 2 million distinct CDR3 sequences, 28% of them singletons. The sequenced sample consisted of blood. The receptor source for this set is a woman in her 30s in good health. Each CDR3 is given with its conserved first and last residue. Each record gives: CDR3 DNA, CDR3 protein, CDR3 length, clone size, J gene, D gene, V gene. D genes are given only for firm matches. A row's size may be missing; if present it is once, few, many or a size class.

CDR3nt: TGTGCCAGCAGCTTCTGGGGGGACGAGGAGACCCAGTACTTC
CDR3aa: CASSFWGDEETQYF
len: 14
abundance: NA
j_gene: TRBJ2-5
d_gene: NA
v_gene: TRBV7-9

CDR3nt: TGCGCCAGCAGCGAACGGGACCCCTACAATGAGCAGTTCTTC
CDR3aa: CASSERDPYNEQFF
len: 14
abundance: few
j_gene: TRBJ2-1
d_gene: NA
v_gene: TRBV5-1

CDR3nt: TGTGCCAGCAGATTCAGGGACGGCAACTCCTACGAGCAGTACTTC
CDR3aa: CASRFRDGNSYEQYF
len: 15
abundance: few
j_gene: TRBJ2-7
d_gene: NA
v_gene: TRBV27

CDR3nt: TGTGCCAGCAGTCCTTCACCAGCGGGAGCCGGAAACATTCAGTACTTC
CDR3aa: CASSPSPAGAGNIQYF
len: 16
abundance: few
j_gene: TRBJ2-4
d_gene: TRBD2
v_gene: TRBV7-2

CDR3nt: TGCGCCAGCAGCCAAACGACTAGCGGGGAGTCCTACGAGCAGTACTTC
CDR3aa: CASSQTTSGESYEQYF
len: 16
abundance: few
j_gene: TRBJ2-7
d_gene: TRBD2
v_gene: TRBV4-1

CDR3nt: TGCGCCAGCAGTGAGCCGGGACGGGGCTATGGCTACACCTTC
CDR3aa: CASSEPGRGYGYTF
len: 14
abundance: NA
j_gene: TRBJ1-2
d_gene: NA
v_gene: TRBV10-2

CDR3nt: TGTGCCAGCAGCTTGGGCGGGGCAGGGGGCGACGAGCAGTACTTC
CDR3aa: CASSLGGAGGDEQYF
len: 15
abundance: few
j_gene: TRBJ2-7
d_gene: TRBD1
v_gene: TRBV11-2

CDR3nt: TGTGCCAGCAGTGTACAGGGCAATGGGGTGATGAATGAGCAGTTCTTC
CDR3aa: CASSVQGNGVMNEQFF
len: 16
abundance: few
j_gene: TRBJ2-1
d_gene: NA
v_gene: TRBV2

CDR3nt: TGTGCCAGCAGCTTAAAGAGGGGAGTTCCCTACGAGCAGTACTTC
CDR3aa: CASSLKRGVPYEQYF
len: 15
abundance: NA
j_gene: TRBJ2-7
d_gene: NA
v_gene: TRBV7-2

CDR3nt: TGTGCCAGCAGTTACCAGGCGGGCCCATCACACACAGATACGCAGTATTTT
CDR3aa: CASSYQAGPSHTDTQYF
len: 17
abundance: few
j_gene: TRBJ2-3
d_gene: NA
v_gene: TRBV6-5

CDR3nt: TGTGCCAGCTCACCAGCCCAAGGAGATACGCAGTATTTT
CDR3aa: CASSPAQGDTQYF
len: 13
abundance: NA
j_gene: TRBJ2-3
d_gene: NA
v_gene: TRBV18

CDR3nt: TGTGCCAGCAGCGCACCCCCCAGGGGCAATGAGCAGTTCTTC
CDR3aa: CASSAPPRGNEQFF
len: 14
abundance: NA
j_gene: TRBJ2-1
d_gene: NA
v_gene: TRBV3-1

CDR3nt: TGCAGTGCTAGAGATCGTAGACTCCTGAGCTCCTACAATGAGCAGTTCTTC
CDR3aa: CSARDRRLLSSYNEQFF
len: 17
abundance: few
j_gene: TRBJ2-1
d_gene: NA
v_gene: TRBV20-1

CDR3nt: TGTGCCAGCAGTCAAGCGGTGAGAACGGAGACCCAGTACTTC
CDR3aa: CASSQAVRTETQYF
len: 14
abundance: NA
j_gene: TRBJ2-5
d_gene: NA
v_gene: TRBV2

CDR3nt: TGTGCCAGCAGATACGGGGCGGGCAATGAGCAGTTCTTC
CDR3aa: CASRYGAGNEQFF
len: 13
abundance: few
j_gene: TRBJ2-1
d_gene: NA
v_gene: TRBV6-2/TRBV6-3

CDR3nt: TGTGCCAGCACTGCAGCGGGACGCACATATACGCAGTATTTT
CDR3aa: CASTAAGRTYTQYF
len: 14
abundance: NA
j_gene: TRBJ2-3
d_gene: TRBD2
v_gene: TRBV12-3/TRBV12-4

CDR3nt: TGTGCCAGCAGTTCGACACTTAACTATGGCTACACCTTC
CDR3aa: CASSSTLNYGYTF
len: 13
abundance: NA
j_gene: TRBJ1-2
d_gene: NA
v_gene: TRBV27

CDR3nt: TGTGCCAGCAGTCGCGGGACAGGGAACCAAGAGACCCAGTACTTC
CDR3aa: CASSRGTGNQETQYF
len: 15
abundance: NA
j_gene: TRBJ2-5
d_gene: TRBD1
v_gene: TRBV7-6

CDR3nt: TGCGCCAGCGGAGGGAGTCGCAATCAGCCCCAGCATTTT
CDR3aa: CASGGSRNQPQHF
len: 13
abundance: many
j_gene: TRBJ1-5
d_gene: NA
v_gene: TRBV10-2

CDR3nt: TGTGCCACCAGTGATGCTCAGTTCTCTGGGGCCAACGTCCTGACTTTC
CDR3aa: CATSDAQFSGANVLTF
len: 16
abundance: many
j_gene: TRBJ2-6
d_gene: NA
v_gene: TRBV24-1

CDR3nt: TGTGCCAGCAGTTTATACGGGTCCGTGAGGGTTGGCTACACCTTC
CDR3aa: CASSLYGSVRVGYTF
len: 15
abundance: few
j_gene: TRBJ1-2
d_gene: NA
v_gene: TRBV28

CDR3nt: TGCGCCAGCAGCTTCGACAGGGTAGATTACTCACCCCTCCACTTT
CDR3aa: CASSFDRVDYSPLHF
len: 15
abundance: NA
j_gene: TRBJ1-6
d_gene: TRBD1
v_gene: TRBV5-1

CDR3nt: TGCAGTGCCAGGGGGGGAGGTCAGGGTGAGCAGTTCTTC
CDR3aa: CSARGGGQGEQFF
len: 13
abundance: few
j_gene: TRBJ2-1
d_gene: NA
v_gene: TRBV20-1

CDR3nt: TGTGCCAGCAGTGAAGGAGGTCACTATGAAAAACTGTTTTTT
CDR3aa: CASSEGGHYEKLFF
len: 14
abundance: NA
j_gene: TRBJ1-4
d_gene: NA
v_gene: TRBV25-1

CDR3nt: TGTGCCAGCAGCACAGCGGGAGGGCCCTACGAGCAGTACTTC
CDR3aa: CASSTAGGPYEQYF
len: 14
abundance: many
j_gene: TRBJ2-7
d_gene: TRBD2
v_gene: TRBV7-2

CDR3nt: TGTGCCAGCAGCCCCTTACAGGGAGGGAGCGCTGAAGCTTTCTTT
CDR3aa: CASSPLQGGSAEAFF
len: 15
abundance: NA
j_gene: TRBJ1-1
d_gene: NA
v_gene: TRBV12-3/TRBV12-4

CDR3nt: TGCAGCACGACAGGGGAGAGCTCCTACGAGCAGTACTTC
CDR3aa: CSTTGESSYEQYF
len: 13
abundance: many
j_gene: TRBJ2-7
d_gene: TRBD1
v_gene: TRBV29-1

CDR3nt: TGCGCCAGCAGCTCACTACAGACGGGATCAACTGAAGCTTTCTTT
CDR3aa: CASSSLQTGSTEAFF
len: 15
abundance: NA
j_gene: TRBJ1-1
d_gene: NA
v_gene: TRBV5-1

CDR3nt: TGTGCCAGCTCACCACGCGGAGAGGCGGGACAGGAGCAGTACTTC
CDR3aa: CASSPRGEAGQEQYF
len: 15
abundance: NA
j_gene: TRBJ2-5
d_gene: TRBD1
v_gene: TRBV18

CDR3nt: TGTGCCAGCAGCCCCGCTCCTAGCGGCTTTAATGAGCAGTTCTTC
CDR3aa: CASSPAPSGFNEQFF
len: 15
abundance: NA
j_gene: TRBJ2-1
d_gene: TRBD2
v_gene: TRBV13

CDR3nt: TGTGCCAGCGGGGACACTCACGACCTCCACTTT
CDR3aa: CASGDTHDLHF
len: 11
abundance: few
j_gene: TRBJ1-6
d_gene: NA
v_gene: TRBV7-6

CDR3nt: TGTGCCAGCAGCGACAGGGGGGCGCGCAATGAGCAGTTCTTC
CDR3aa: CASSDRGARNEQFF
len: 14
abundance: NA
j_gene: TRBJ2-1
d_gene: TRBD1
v_gene: TRBV28

CDR3nt: TGTGCCAGCAGGCCAACAGGGGGAGGCTCCCCTGAGCAGTACTTC
CDR3aa: CASRPTGGGSPEQYF
len: 15
abundance: once
j_gene: TRBJ2-7
d_gene: TRBD1
v_gene: TRBV13

CDR3nt: TGCAGCGTCCGGTTGTCCAGCGGACAAGAGACCCAGTACTTC
CDR3aa: CSVRLSSGQETQYF
len: 14
abundance: NA
j_gene: TRBJ2-5
d_gene: NA
v_gene: TRBV29-1

CDR3nt: TGCGCCAGCAGCTTCCGGTCAGGGGCCTACGAGCAGTACTTC
CDR3aa: CASSFRSGAYEQYF
len: 14
abundance: many
j_gene: TRBJ2-7
d_gene: NA
v_gene: TRBV5-1

CDR3nt: TGTGCCAGCAGTTTAACAGGGGGCCGTGATCAGCCCCAGCATTTT
CDR3aa: CASSLTGGRDQPQHF
len: 15
abundance: few
j_gene: TRBJ1-5
d_gene: TRBD1
v_gene: TRBV28

CDR3nt: TGTGCCAGCAGTCCCCGGACAGGGGGCTCCTGCGAGCAGTACTTC
CDR3aa: CASSPRTGGSCEQYF
len: 15
abundance: few
j_gene: TRBJ2-7
d_gene: TRBD1
v_gene: TRBV27

CDR3nt: TGCGCCAGCAGCTTGTTTGGAAATCGGGGGTACAATGAGCAGTTCTTC
CDR3aa: CASSLFGNRGYNEQFF
len: 16
abundance: few
j_gene: TRBJ2-1
d_gene: NA
v_gene: TRBV5-1

CDR3nt: TGCAGTGCTAGACCCCTCGTTGGAGGGAGGAAATACAATGAGCAGTTCTTC
CDR3aa: CSARPLVGGRKYNEQFF
len: 17
abundance: NA
j_gene: TRBJ2-1
d_gene: NA
v_gene: TRBV20-1

CDR3nt: TGTGCCAGCAAACAGGGTTTTTCCTACAATGAGCAGTTCTTC
CDR3aa: CASKQGFSYNEQFF
len: 14
abundance: NA
j_gene: TRBJ2-1
d_gene: NA
v_gene: TRBV7-2

CDR3nt: TGTGCCAGCAGCTCGACAGGGGAGGAAGGGAACACTGAAGCTTTCTTT
CDR3aa: CASSSTGEEGNTEAFF
len: 16
abundance: NA
j_gene: TRBJ1-1
d_gene: TRBD1
v_gene: TRBV5-6

CDR3nt: TGTGCCAGCAGTTTTCCGGGACAGTTGATTGATGAGCAGTTCTTC
CDR3aa: CASSFPGQLIDEQFF
len: 15
abundance: few
j_gene: TRBJ2-1
d_gene: TRBD1
v_gene: TRBV28

CDR3nt: TGCAGCGTTGCGGACAGGGGTATAGAGACCCAGTACTTC
CDR3aa: CSVADRGIETQYF
len: 13
abundance: many
j_gene: TRBJ2-5
d_gene: TRBD1
v_gene: TRBV29-1

CDR3nt: TGTGCCAGCAGTTACGGGGCAGGCTCCGGGGAGCTGTTTTTT
CDR3aa: CASSYGAGSGELFF
len: 14
abundance: few
j_gene: TRBJ2-2
d_gene: NA
v_gene: TRBV6-6

CDR3nt: TGCGCCAGCAGCCAAGATTTAGGGGGCGCGGGATGGGGCTACACCTTC
CDR3aa: CASSQDLGGAGWGYTF
len: 16
abundance: NA
j_gene: TRBJ1-2
d_gene: TRBD1
v_gene: TRBV4-1

CDR3nt: TGCAGTGCCGGAGTAGGAGGGATCCCACAGCCCCAGCATTTT
CDR3aa: CSAGVGGIPQPQHF
len: 14
abundance: few
j_gene: TRBJ1-5
d_gene: NA
v_gene: TRBV20-1